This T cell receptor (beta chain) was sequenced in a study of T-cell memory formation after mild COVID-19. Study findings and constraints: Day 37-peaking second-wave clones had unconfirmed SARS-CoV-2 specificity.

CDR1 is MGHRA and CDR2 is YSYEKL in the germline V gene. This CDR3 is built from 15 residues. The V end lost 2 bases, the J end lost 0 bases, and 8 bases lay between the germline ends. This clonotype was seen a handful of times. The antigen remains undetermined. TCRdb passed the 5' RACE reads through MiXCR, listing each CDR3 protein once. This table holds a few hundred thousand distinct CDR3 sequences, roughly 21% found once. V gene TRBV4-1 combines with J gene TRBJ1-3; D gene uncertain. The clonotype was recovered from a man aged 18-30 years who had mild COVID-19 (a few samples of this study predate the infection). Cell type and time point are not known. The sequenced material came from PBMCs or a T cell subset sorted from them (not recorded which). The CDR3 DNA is TGCGCCAGCAGCCAACCGTCCGACTCTGGAAACACCATATATTTT. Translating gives CASSQPSDSGNTIYF.